These T cell receptor beta chains were read from a single sample in a study of blood T cell repertoires in COVID-19. Assay used: immunoSEQ multiplex PCR; TCRdb lists only in-frame clones, some missing. The table records roughly 160,000 clones, 80% to 90% of them present only once. The source material was peripheral blood. These receptors came from a man aged 55 to 69 with acute or convalescent COVID-19. The CDR3 runs from the conserved cysteine through the conserved F or W. D genes are given only for firm matches. Expanded clones get a size class; other rows say once, few or many, or leave the size out.

size	V	J	length	D	DNA	CDR3
-	TRBV6-4	TRBJ2-5	19	TRBD2	TGTGCCAGCAGTGACTGCGGGACTAGCGGTCCTACAGACCAAGAGACCCAGTACTTC	CASSDCGTSGPTDQETQYF
-	TRBV4-2	TRBJ2-6	20	TRBD1	TGTGCCAGCAGCCATAACACAGGGGCGGTCCGTCACTCTGGGGCCAACGTCCTGACTTTC	CASSHNTGAVRHSGANVLTF
-	TRBV27	TRBJ2-7	15	-	TGTGCCAGCAGTAATCAACTTCAGGGTGGCTACGAGCAGTACTTC	CASSNQLQGGYEQYF
-	TRBV13	TRBJ2-5	16	-	TGTGCCAGCAGCTTATCCTATGGAGCGGTCCAAGAGACCCAGTACTTC	CASSLSYGAVQETQYF
-	TRBV15	TRBJ1-5	13	-	TGTGCCACCAGCAGGCAGAACAATCAGCCCCAGCATTTT	CATSRQNNQPQHF
-	TRBV4-2	TRBJ2-1	17	TRBD2	TGTGCCAGCAGCCAGGAACTAGCGGGAGTATGGGGCAATGAGCAGTTCTTC	CASSQELAGVWGNEQFF
-	TRBV30	TRBJ1-6	16	TRBD1	TGTGCCTGCACTGGGACAGGGAGCTCCTATAATTCACCCCTCCACTTT	CACTGTGSSYNSPLHF
-	TRBV20-1	TRBJ1-6	14	-	TGCAGTGCTAGTCGGTCGGTTCATAATTCACCCCTCCACTTT	CSASRSVHNSPLHF
once	TRBV7-9	TRBJ2-7	11	-	TGTGCCAGCAGTCCAGAGGGCGAGCAGTACTTC	CASSPEGEQYF
-	TRBV28	TRBJ1-6	18	-	TGTGCCAGCAGGAATTTCGCAGGGCTGAGCTCCTATAATTCACCCCTCCACTTT	CASRNFAGLSSYNSPLHF
few	TRBV18	TRBJ1-1	14	TRBD1	TGTGCCAGCTCACCTTGGGCAGGGGGGACTGAAGCTTTCTTT	CASSPWAGGTEAFF
-	TRBV7-3	TRBJ2-1	14	-	TGTGCCAGCACTCTGATACCCGGGATACATGAGCAGTTCTTC	CASTLIPGIHEQFF
-	TRBV7-3	TRBJ2-6	17	TRBD1	TGTGCCAGCAGCTTAACGGGGACAGAGGCTGGGGCCAACGTCCTGACTTTC	CASSLTGTEAGANVLTF
-	TRBV30	TRBJ2-2	15	TRBD2	TGTGCCTGGAGTCCGAGCGGGAGGGACGCCGGGGAGCTGTTTTTT	CAWSPSGRDAGELFF
-	TRBV5-1	TRBJ1-1	14	-	TGCGCCAGCAGCAGGCAGGGGATGAACACTGAAGCTTTCTTT	CASSRQGMNTEAFF
-	TRBV2	TRBJ1-1	15	TRBD1	TGTGCCAGCCTTGGGACAGGTTCTTTTGGCACTGAAGCTTTCTTT	CASLGTGSFGTEAFF
many	TRBV6-5	TRBJ2-1	12	-	TGTGCCAGCAGTTCTCCAGGACTACCTCCGTTCTTC	CASSSPGLPPFF
-	TRBV18	TRBJ1-1	16	-	TGTGCCAGCTCGCCAAATCGGGTTAAAGGGGCTGCTGAAGCTTTCTTT	CASSPNRVKGAAEAFF
once	TRBV7-8	TRBJ2-3	15	-	TGTGCCAGCAGCTTAGGAGGATTACGCACAGATACGCAGTATTTT	CASSLGGLRTDTQYF
-	TRBV29-1	TRBJ1-1	12	-	TGCAGCGTTGAAGACCCTTACACTGAAGCTTTCTTT	CSVEDPYTEAFF
-	TRBV19	TRBJ2-1	15	TRBD1	TGTGCCAGTAGTATAGGGGGGACAGGCTACAATGAGCAGTTCTTC	CASSIGGTGYNEQFF
-	TRBV28	TRBJ2-5	11	-	TGTGCCAGCAGTCTCGTAGAGACCCAGTACTTC	CASSLVETQYF
-	TRBV5-4	TRBJ1-5	14	-	TGTGCCAGCAGCTTGGGACTTAATAATCAGCCCCAGCATTTT	CASSLGLNNQPQHF
-	TRBV7-2	TRBJ1-2	15	-	TGTGCCAGCAGCTTGGTGGCCACTACTAACTATGGCTACACCTTC	CASSLVATTNYGYTF
-	TRBV10-3	TRBJ2-7	16	TRBD2	TGTGCCATCAGTGAGTCGGGGCGGGGGTCCTCCTACGAGCAGTACTTC	CAISESGRGSSYEQYF
few	TRBV7-9	TRBJ2-7	13	-	TGTGCCAGCAGCTCCCCACTAGTCCGCGAGCAGTACTTC	CASSSPLVREQYF
-	TRBV28	TRBJ2-7	13	-	TGTGCCAGCAGCCTGACCGGGGAGGACGAGCAGTACTTC	CASSLTGEDEQYF
-	TRBV7-9	TRBJ2-2	14	TRBD1	TGTGCCAGCAGCAAGGACAGGCACACCGGGGAGCTGTTTTTT	CASSKDRHTGELFF
-	TRBV2	TRBJ2-3	16	TRBD2	TGTGCCAGCAGAGCTTGGCCAGCGGGAAGCACAGATACGCAGTATTTT	CASRAWPAGSTDTQYF
-	TRBV25-1	TRBJ1-2	11	-	TGTGCCAGCAGGGCCAACTATGGCTACACCTTC	CASRANYGYTF
-	TRBV18	TRBJ2-5	12	TRBD2	TGTGCCAGCTCACTGCGGGAGGAGACCCAGTACTTC	CASSLREETQYF
-	TRBV28	TRBJ2-2	16	-	TGTGCCAGCAGTTCCCACAGGGCCCCGAACACCGGGGAGCTGTTTTTT	CASSSHRAPNTGELFF
-	TRBV27	TRBJ2-1	15	TRBD2	TGTGCCAGCAGTTTTAGCGGGAATAAGGGCTGGGAGCAGTTCTTC	CASSFSGNKGWEQFF
few	TRBV5-1	TRBJ2-2	16	-	TGCGCCAGCAGCTTGGGGGTTAGCACCAACACCGGGGAGCTGTTTTTT	CASSLGVSTNTGELFF
-	TRBV6-1	TRBJ1-5	16	TRBD1	TGTGCCAGCAGTGGGTTTACAGGGGTTGGTAATCAGCCCCAGCATTTT	CASSGFTGVGNQPQHF
-	TRBV5-4	TRBJ2-1	16	TRBD2	TGTGCCAGCAGCCACCTTATAGCGGGACCTAACAATGAGCAGTTCTTC	CASSHLIAGPNNEQFF
-	TRBV5-1	TRBJ2-7	14	TRBD1	TGCGCCAGCAGCTTGGGGGACAGCGCCCGGGAGCAGTACTTC	CASSLGDSAREQYF
-	TRBV27	TRBJ2-1	14	TRBD2	TGTGCCAGCAGTTCTAGCGGGAGATTGCATGAGCAGTTCTTC	CASSSSGRLHEQFF
-	TRBV3-1/TRBV3-2	TRBJ1-6	14	-	TGTGCCAGCAGCCACAGCTCCTATAATTCACCCCTCCACTTT	CASSHSSYNSPLHF
-	TRBV7-9	TRBJ2-1	9	-	TGTGCCACTCAGAATGAGCAGTTCTTC	CATQNEQFF